This T cell receptor (beta chain) derives from a study of shared clonotypes between healthy human individuals. Study-wide results and caveats: Larger estimated richness was generally seen in naive subsets than in memory subsets. Several donors held about 4.6% of naive CD4 clonotypes in common. Unshared clonotypes carried lower generation probabilities than those common to all four donors.

Sequencing used immunoSEQ multiplex PCR; TCRdb keeps in-frame clones, though not all of them. The sample shows roughly 300,000 clones, around 86% of them seen only once. The CDR3 totals 16 residues. Germline CDR1 reads ENHRY; CDR2 reads SYGVKD. The ends lost 3 bases at V and 1 base at J; junction bases unmatched: 5. Only Caucasian adults living in Nashville, Tennessee made up the donor group. A word on this clone: The antigen remains undetermined.

This rearrangement joins TRBV10-3 to TRBJ2-5, with 10 bases lining up with TRBD2. Sequencing was done on a sample of memory CD8+ T cells sorted from blood. As for subset: CD45RO+ cells pooled with CCR7-negative TemRA cells. The sequence derives from a man between 18 and 29 years old in good health. As DNA, the CDR3 is TGTGCCATCAGTGACCCTAGCGGGGGCCTCCAAGAGACCCAGTACTTC. This encodes CAISDPSGGLQETQYF.